This TCR beta chain appears in the sequencing data of a study of beta chain features in type 1 diabetes. Study as a whole: Patients shared similar age, gender and cell yields with healthy donors.

Study results and limitations: Small HLA sub-analyses could not settle whether HLA shapes TCRB rearrangement. Shortening that was moderate but significant affected the TCRB CDR3s of Type 1 diabetes patients in all four CD4+ subsets. For patients and controls alike, PCR might favor shorter templates to the same degree.

Expressed TCRB transcripts were sequenced, since all the RNA that had been isolated was reverse transcribed. Sequencing was performed with immunoSEQ multiplex PCR; in TCRdb, only in-frame clones are kept and a portion is missing. The table has almost 350,000 clones, about a tenth seen once; the top ten hold 1%. Germline V gene sequence: CDR1 MNHNY, CDR2 SVGAGI (reference sequence). The CDR3 is 14 amino acids. V lost 2 bases and J 2 bases, leaving 10 bases between the germline ends. Of note for this clone: The antigen is unknown.

Cell sorting via CD45RO/CCR7/CD25/CD127/CD95/CD27 was performed to obtain CD4+ naive, central memory, regulatory and stem cell-like memory cells. The sample taken for sequencing was central memory CD4+ T cells from blood. The source of this sequence is a young man with type 1 diabetes. The chain uses TRBV6-6 and TRBJ2-7, with D possibly matching TRBD2 (6 bases). CDR3 in DNA: TGTGCCAGCAGTTACGCGGGGTTTACCTACGAGCAGTACTTC. It is translated as CASSYAGFTYEQYF.